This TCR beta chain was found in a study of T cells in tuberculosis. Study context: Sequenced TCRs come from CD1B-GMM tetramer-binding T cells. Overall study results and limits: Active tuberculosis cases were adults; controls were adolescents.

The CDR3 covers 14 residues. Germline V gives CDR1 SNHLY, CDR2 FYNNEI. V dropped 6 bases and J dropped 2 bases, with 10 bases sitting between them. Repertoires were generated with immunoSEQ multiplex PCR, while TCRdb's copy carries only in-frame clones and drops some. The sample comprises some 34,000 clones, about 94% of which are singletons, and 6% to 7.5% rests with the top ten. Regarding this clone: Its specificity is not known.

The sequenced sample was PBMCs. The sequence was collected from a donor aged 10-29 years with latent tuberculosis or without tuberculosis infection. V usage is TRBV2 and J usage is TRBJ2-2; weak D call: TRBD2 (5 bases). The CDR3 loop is CASSPGSNTGELFF. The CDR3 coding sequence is TGTGCCAGCAGCCCGGGATCTAACACCGGGGAGCTGTTTTTT.